In its sample, the clone carrying this TCR beta chain was seen many times. The data derive from a study of T cells in Graves' hyperthyroidism and ophthalmopathy. RNA transcripts yielded amplified TCR beta CDR3 regions. HTBI primers were employed in a first-round RT-PCR of the TCR CDR3. TCRdb re-called the multiplex PCR reads through MiXCR, storing one row per CDR3 protein. In the table there are 550,000 to 600,000 distinct CDR3 sequences, 16% of which are singletons. Germline CDR1 reads DFQATT; CDR2 reads SNEGSKA (reference sequence). Unmatched junction bases numbered 10, after V lost 6 bases and J lost 0 bases. The CDR3 consists of 16 residues.

Sequenced material: blood. The chain joins TRBV20-1 to TRBJ2-1, with TRBD2 matching 8 bases. The clonotype comes from a woman aged 18-35 years with Graves' hyperthyroidism. The CDR3 region is CSAASGSGASYNEQFF. The DNA for the CDR3 is TGCAGTGCCGCGTCTGGTAGCGGGGCCTCCTACAATGAGCAGTTCTTC.